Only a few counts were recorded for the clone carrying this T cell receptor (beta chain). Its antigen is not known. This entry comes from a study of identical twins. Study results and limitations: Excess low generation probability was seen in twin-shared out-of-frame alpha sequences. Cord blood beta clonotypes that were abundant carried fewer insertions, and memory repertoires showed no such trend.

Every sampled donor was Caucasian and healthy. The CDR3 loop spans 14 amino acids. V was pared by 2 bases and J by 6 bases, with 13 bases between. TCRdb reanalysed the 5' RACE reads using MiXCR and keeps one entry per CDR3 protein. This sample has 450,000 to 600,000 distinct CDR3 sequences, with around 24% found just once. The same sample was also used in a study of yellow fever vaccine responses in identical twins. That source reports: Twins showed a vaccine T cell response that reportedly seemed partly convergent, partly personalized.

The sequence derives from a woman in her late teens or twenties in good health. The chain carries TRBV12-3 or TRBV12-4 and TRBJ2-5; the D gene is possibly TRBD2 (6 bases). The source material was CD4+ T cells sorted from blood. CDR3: CASSLSGYLQTQYF. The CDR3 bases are TGTGCCAGCAGTTTAAGCGGGTATCTGCAGACCCAGTACTTC.